The 24 T cell receptor beta chains presented below share a single source sample, sequenced in a study of T cell responses to AZD1222 COVID-19 vaccine. Here immunoSEQ multiplex PCR was the method, and the copy in TCRdb shows in-frame clones only, minus some. The table includes nearly 110,000 clones, about 90% detected once. The sample consisted of peripheral blood, taken 28 days after the second AZD1222 dose. These receptors were taken from an adult who received the AZD1222 COVID-19 vaccine.

V and J are TRBV30 and TRBJ2-5, with 7 bases matching TRBD2. This CDR3 has 14 amino acids. Germline V gene sequence: CDR1 GTSNPN, CDR2 SVGIG (reference sequence). V was clipped by 0 bases and J by 2 bases; unmatched bases: 3. The CDR3 region is CAWSVRGVQETQYF. CDR3 coding DNA: TGTGCCTGGAGTGTACGGGGGGTACAAGAGACCCAGTACTTC.

The chain is built from TRBV6-2 or TRBV6-3 and TRBJ2-3, with 9 bases lining up with TRBD2. V lost 5 bases, J lost 6 bases, and 15 bases stayed unmatched. CDR1 is MNHEY and CDR2 is SVGEGT in the germline V gene. CDR3 length: 17 amino acids. CDR3 coding DNA: TGTGCCAGCAGTCTGGTAGTGGCGGGAGGGCCTAGTGATACGCAGTATTTT. This encodes CASSLVVAGGPSDTQYF.

The chain recombines TRBV30 with TRBJ2-1; D is perhaps TRBD1 (5 bases). Trimming removed 1 base from V and 5 bases from J, with 6 bases in between. The CDR3 sequence is 12 residues long. Germline V lookup: CDR1 GTSNPN, CDR2 SVGIG (reference sequence). DNA for the CDR3: TGTGCCTGGAGTGCCAGGGACAATGAGCAGTTCTTC. This gives the protein CAWSARDNEQFF.

By its share, this clone is hyperexpanded (1% or more). This chain uses TRBV5-4 with TRBJ1-2; D unresolved. V dropped 4 bases and J dropped 7 bases, with 17 bases sitting between them. The V gene's germline CDR1 is SGHNT and CDR2 YYREEE (reference sequence). The CDR3 sequence is 14 residues long. The CDR3 region is CASSPGESGVGYTF. The CDR3 DNA sequence: TGTGCCAGCAGCCCCGGAGAGTCAGGCGTTGGCTACACCTTC.

This chain uses TRBV27 with TRBJ2-1; possibly TRBD1 or TRBD2 for D (5 bases each). Trimming took off 4 bases at V and 9 bases at J, with 13 bases between the two ends. The CDR3 contains 13 residues. CDR1 MNHEY and CDR2 SMNVEV come from the germline V gene (reference sequence). The CDR3 DNA reads as TGTGCCAGCAGTTCTAGAGGGGCCATTGAGCAGTTCTTC. Translated: CASSSRGAIEQFF.

The chain has TRBV11-2 and TRBJ1-4; 7 nucleotides align to TRBD1. CDR3 length equals 16 residues. CDR1 SGHAT and CDR2 FQNNGV come from the germline V gene. V gave up 3 bases and J gave up 4 bases; unmatched junction bases: 8. CDR3 amino acids: CASSLWGGQVNEKLFF. The CDR3 bases are TGTGCCAGCAGCTTGTGGGGCGGACAGGTTAATGAAAAACTGTTTTTT.

The gene calls are TRBV4-1 and TRBJ2-2, with no clear D. The CDR3 is 13 residues long. Trimming shortened V by 3 bases and J by 5 bases, and 7 bases separated the two germline ends. Per the germline V gene, CDR1 is MGHRA and CDR2 is YSYEKL. CDR3 DNA sequence: TGCGCCAGCAGCCATCCTTCAACCGGGGAGCTGTTTTTT. This sequence encodes CASSHPSTGELFF.

The chain recombines TRBV7-2 with TRBJ2-7; D uncertain. CDR3 length: 12 amino acids. V was trimmed by 5 bases and J by 3 bases, leaving 8 bases between them. CDR1 is SGHTA and CDR2 is FQGNSA in the germline V gene. The CDR3 nucleotides are TGTGCCAGCAGCGCACAAAGCTACGAGCAGTACTTC. This encodes CASSAQSYEQYF.

The chain carries TRBV7-8 and TRBJ1-1; D perhaps matches TRBD1 (6 bases). V lost 0 bases to trimming and J lost 3 bases, with 17 bases between them. The CDR3 is 17 amino acids. Germline CDR1 SGHVS, CDR2 FQNEAQ. CDR3 in amino acids: CASSLASGGPPHTEAFF. CDR3 nucleotide sequence: TGTGCCAGCAGCTTAGCCTCTGGGGGGCCACCCCACACTGAAGCTTTCTTT.

This chain joins TRBV7-2 and TRBJ1-3; 7 bases are a match to TRBD1. The CDR3 spans 16 residues. V gave up 5 bases and J gave up 0 bases; unmatched junction bases: 7. Germline CDR1 SGHTA, CDR2 FQGNSA. The DNA for the CDR3 is TGTGCCAGCAGCCCCGACAGGGCCCACTCTGGAAACACCATATATTTT. The encoded protein is CASSPDRAHSGNTIYF.

V is TRBV18 and J is TRBJ2-6; D possibly corresponds to TRBD1 (6 bases). The CDR3 length is 17 residues. The V end lost 3 bases, the J end lost 4 bases, and 16 bases lay between the germline ends. Germline CDR1 reads KGHSH; CDR2 reads LQKENI. In DNA form, the CDR3 reads TGTGCCAGCTCACCCCAATCACAGGGAATCGGGGCCAACGTCCTGACTTTC. It yields the protein CASSPQSQGIGANVLTF.

This chain links TRBV20-1 with TRBJ1-2; 7 nucleotides line up with TRBD1. This CDR3 contains 14 residues. The germline V gene has CDR1 DFQATT and CDR2 SNEGSKA (reference sequence). Trimming took 6 bases from V and 3 from J; bases not matched to a gene: 10. The DNA of the CDR3 is TGCAGTGCCAGTAGACAGGGTTGGGACTATGGCTACACCTTC. Translating gives CSASRQGWDYGYTF.

V gene TRBV28 combines with J gene TRBJ2-3, with D perhaps TRBD2 (6 bases). CDR1 and CDR2 (germline): MDHEN, SYDVKM. Between the trimmed V and J ends, which lost 4 bases and 5 bases, there was a span of 16 bases. CDR3 size: 15 residues. CDR3 nucleotides: TGTGCCAGCAGTTCCGGGGGAAGGGTTGGAGATACGCAGTATTTT. Translated: CASSSGGRVGDTQYF.

The chain uses TRBV5-6 and TRBJ2-1, with TRBD2 as a possible D gene (5 bases). The CDR3 has 17 residues. Trimming left V 0 bases short and J 1 base short, with 14 bases between. Germline V gene data show CDR1 as SGHDT and CDR2 as YYEEEE. The CDR3 coding sequence is TGTGCCAGCAGCTTGGCGGGAAAGCGCCTATCCTACAATGAGCAGTTCTTC. Translating it yields CASSLAGKRLSYNEQFF. Drawing the rest from reference TRBV5-6 and TRBJ2-1, the complete variable domain is DAGVTQSPTHLIKTRGQQVTLRCSPKSGHDTVSWYQQALGQGPQFIFQYYEEEERQRGNFPDRFSGHQFPNYSSELNVNALLLGDSALYLCASSLAGKRLSYNEQFFGPGTRLTVL.

The rearrangement links TRBV4-1 to TRBJ2-5, with TRBD2 matching over 11 bases. The germline gives CDR1 MGHRA, CDR2 YSYEKL. V was clipped by 2 bases and J by 2 bases; unmatched bases: 4. The CDR3 spans 16 residues. DNA of the CDR3: TGCGCCAGCAGCCAACTGGGACTAGCGGATCAAGAGACCCAGTACTTC. This codes for CASSQLGLADQETQYF.

This sequence joins TRBV6-8 and TRBJ2-2; D is undetermined. The CDR3 totals 12 residues. CDR1 and CDR2 from the germline V gene are MNHGY and SAAAGT. V was cut by 6 bases and J by 4 bases, with 6 bases left in between. For the CDR3, the DNA is TGTGCCAGCAGGACCCGCACCGGGGAGCTGTTTTTT. Amino acid sequence: CASRTRTGELFF.

V and J are TRBV5-1 and TRBJ2-1; D unclear. The V gene's germline CDR1 is SGHRS and CDR2 YFSETQ. Deletions cut 4 bases from V and 9 bases from J, with 8 bases between. The CDR3 is 11 amino acids. The CDR3 loop is CASSLDFEQFF. The CDR3 DNA sequence: TGCGCCAGCAGCCTGGATTTTGAGCAGTTCTTC.

CDR3 sequence reads: CATSGRLANSGANVLTF. DNA of the CDR3: TGTGCCACCAGTGGTAGACTAGCGAACTCTGGGGCCAACGTCCTGACTTTC. This rearrangement joins TRBV24-1 to TRBJ2-6; 8 nucleotides match TRBD2. Germline V CDR1 and CDR2: KGHDR, SFDVKD. The CDR3 spans 17 residues. V shed 5 bases and J 0 bases; nucleotides not matched to a gene: 5.

The sample holds a few counts of this clone. The chain recombines TRBV28 with TRBJ2-5; 9 positions agree with TRBD2. The CDR3 covers 15 residues. Germline V gene sequence: CDR1 MDHEN, CDR2 SYDVKM. The junction had 6 bases not matched to a gene; V was cut back by 6 bases and J by 1 base. Written as DNA, the CDR3 is TGTGCCAGCAGAGGTAGCGGGGGTAGCCAAGAGACCCAGTACTTC. Translation: CASRGSGGSQETQYF. Full variable domain (rest looked up from reference TRBV28 and TRBJ2-5): DVKVTQSSRYLVKRTGEKVFLECVQDMDHENMFWYRQDPGLGLRLIYFSYDVKMKEKGDIPEGYSVSREKKERFSLILESASTNQTSMYLCASRGSGGSQETQYFGPGTRLLVL.

This clone was seen only once. V is TRBV19 and J is TRBJ1-1, with D unclear. Between the trimmed V and J ends, which lost 6 bases and 2 bases, there was a span of 13 bases. Germline CDR1 and CDR2: LNHDA and SQIVND (reference sequence). CDR3 length: 14 amino acids. CDR3: CASSQSYVNTEAFF. In nucleotides, the CDR3 is TGTGCCAGTAGCCAATCCTACGTAAACACTGAAGCTTTCTTT.

V is TRBV13 and J is TRBJ2-2; D is ambiguous. In germline, CDR1 is PRHDT, CDR2 FYEKMQ (reference sequence). The V gene lost 0 bases and the J gene lost 4 bases, with 9 bases spanning the gap. There are 15 residues in the CDR3. DNA of the CDR3: TGTGCCAGCAGCTTAGGGGGCTTAAGCACCGGGGAGCTGTTTTTT. Residues: CASSLGGLSTGELFF.

The rearrangement joins TRBV19 to TRBJ1-3; D is unclear. The germline V gene encodes CDR1 LNHDA and CDR2 SQIVND (reference sequence). The CDR3 is 16 amino acids. V gave up 7 bases and J gave up 0 bases, with 16 bases separating them. CDR3 in DNA: TGTGCCAGTAACCGGGCAGACACCACCTCTGGAAACACCATATATTTT. It yields the protein CASNRADTTSGNTIYF.

The chain has TRBV4-1 and TRBJ1-4; D perhaps matches TRBD1 (5 bases). Germline assignment: CDR1 MGHRA and CDR2 YSYEKL. This CDR3 region has 14 residues. Between the trimmed V and J ends, which lost 1 base and 8 bases, there was a span of 11 bases. The CDR3 here is CASSQGGGGEKLFF. DNA for the CDR3: TGCGCCAGCAGCCAAGGCGGGGGAGGGGAAAAACTGTTTTTT.

V gene TRBV5-1 combines with J gene TRBJ2-2, with D possibly being TRBD1 (5 bases). V shed 4 bases and J shed 5 bases, with 9 bases lying between them. CDR1 and CDR2 from the germline V gene are SGHRS and YFSETQ. The CDR3 covers 13 residues. CDR3 nucleotides: TGCGCCAGCAGCGTAGGGGATACCGGGGAGCTGTTTTTT. This translates into CASSVGDTGELFF.